One and the same sample provided the 22 T cell receptor beta chains below, sequenced in a study of shared clonotypes between healthy human individuals (dated by TCRdb to between 2020 and 2021). Libraries were made using the immunoSEQ multiplex PCR assay. TCRdb mirrors the immuneACCESS table, restricted to in-frame sequences. Some clones are absent from its copies; in checked studies, under half trace to an unresolved V gene, and the reason for the others is unknown. For this sample there are under 600,000 clones; about 79% appear just once. The top ten hold under 15% of the sample. The material sequenced was PBMCs. The receptor set was obtained from a woman aged 40 to 49 in good health. Some clones in this sample may be carry-over from other donors' samples.

The J gene is TRBJ1-2, the V gene TRBV29-1; TRBD1 might be the D (6 bases). The CDR3 length is 13 residues. Trimming pared 3 bases from V and 9 bases from J, leaving 17 bases between. Per germline, CDR1 SQVTM and CDR2 ANQGSEA. CDR3 DNA sequence: TGCAGCGTTGATGGGCAGGGGACTGTTAGCTACACCTTC. The encoded protein is CSVDGQGTVSYTF.

V is TRBV2 and J is TRBJ2-3; 10 bases align to TRBD2. The CDR3 is 15 amino acids. Looked up from germline, CDR1 is SNHLY and CDR2 is FYNNEI. Trimming cost V 6 bases and J 2 bases; bases outside gene matches: 5. The CDR3 reads CASSILAGVTDTQYF. CDR3 coding DNA: TGTGCCAGCAGCATCCTAGCGGGAGTCACAGATACGCAGTATTTT.

This clone was detected ten times or more. This specimen includes other DNA sequences encoding the same CDR3. This chain connects TRBV2 to TRBJ1-2, with 7 positions matching TRBD1. Trimming took 8 bases from V and 4 from J; bases not matched to a gene: 4. The CDR3 runs 12 residues. Per the germline V gene, CDR1 is SNHLY and CDR2 is FYNNEI. CDR3 coding DNA: TGTGCCAGCGACAGGGATGGCTATGGCTACACCTTC. It yields the protein CASDRDGYGYTF.

Here the CDR3 DNA reads TGTGCCAGTAGTACTGGGACTAGCGGGAGGATTTTTGGCAATGAGCAGTTCTTC. The encoded protein is CASSTGTSGRIFGNEQFF. The rearrangement uses TRBV19 and TRBJ2-1, with 15 bases aligning to TRBD2. The CDR3 is 18 residues long. Germline V gene sequence: CDR1 LNHDA, CDR2 SQIVND (reference sequence). V was clipped by 4 bases and J by 6 bases; unmatched bases: 10.

Note on this clone: The sample carries other DNA sequences with the same CDR3. The rearrangement uses TRBV29-1 and TRBJ2-7, with 8 bases identical to TRBD2. The CDR3 covers 13 residues. The ends lost 4 bases at V and 5 bases at J; junction bases unmatched: 7. Germline V gives CDR1 SQVTM, CDR2 ANQGSEA. Here the CDR3 reads CSVGSAGVNEQYF. CDR3 nucleotides: TGCAGCGTTGGGTCAGCGGGAGTCAACGAGCAGTACTTC.

The CDR3, as DNA: TGTGCCAGCAGCCCGCGACAGGAAGTTGAAGCTTTCTTT. This sequence encodes CASSPRQEVEAFF. V and J are TRBV7-9 and TRBJ1-1; the D gene is possibly TRBD1 (6 bases). Trimming cost V 5 bases and J 7 bases, with 14 bases left between them. CDR3 length: 13 residues. In germline, CDR1 is SEHNR, CDR2 FQNEAQ (reference sequence).

A word on this clone: At the DNA level, this CDR3 is encoded by other sequences in the same sample as well. The J gene is TRBJ2-5, the V gene TRBV5-1; 13 bases align to TRBD2. The V and J ends lost 0 bases and 4 bases, in that order; junction bases with no gene match: 6. The CDR3 length is 17 residues. The germline gives CDR1 SGHRS, CDR2 YFSETQ. CDR3: CASSLGLAGGLGETQYF. For the CDR3, the DNA is TGCGCCAGCAGCTTGGGACTAGCGGGAGGTCTAGGAGAGACCCAGTACTTC.

The chain joins TRBV7-9 to TRBJ2-6; D unclear. This CDR3 spans 15 amino acids. Trimming left V 0 bases short and J 4 bases short, with 7 bases between. Germline CDR1 is SEHNR and CDR2 is FQNEAQ (reference sequence). The CDR3 spells CASSLAPSGANVLTF. DNA of the CDR3: TGTGCCAGCAGCTTAGCCCCGTCCGGGGCCAACGTCCTGACTTTC. Drawing the rest from reference TRBV7-9 and TRBJ2-6, the complete variable domain is DTGVSQNPRHKITKRGQNVTFRCDPISEHNRLYWYRQTLGQGPEFLTYFQNEAQLEKSRLLSDRFSAERPKGSFSTLEIQRTEQGDSAMYLCASSLAPSGANVLTFGAGSRLTVL.

The rearrangement links TRBV5-1 to TRBJ2-3, with D uncertain. The germline gives CDR1 SGHRS, CDR2 YFSETQ. The V gene lost 1 base and the J gene lost 5 bases, with 8 bases spanning the gap. The CDR3 spans 13 residues. CDR3 sequence (DNA): TGCGCCAGCAGCTTGTTTTTGGAAGATACGCAGTATTTT. This codes for CASSLFLEDTQYF.

The rearrangement uses TRBV14 and TRBJ2-5; 7 nucleotides match TRBD1. The J segment lost 5 bases and the V segment lost 2 bases, leaving 8 bases of the junction unmatched. CDR3 length: 15 amino acids. The germline V gene encodes CDR1 SGHDN and CDR2 FVKESK. CDR3 region: CASSQLRGRIETQYF. The CDR3, as DNA: TGTGCCAGCAGCCAACTAAGGGGGCGGATCGAGACCCAGTACTTC.

The V call is TRBV19, the J call TRBJ2-7; 11 bases line up with TRBD1. The V gene's germline CDR1 is LNHDA and CDR2 SQIVND (reference sequence). The V and J ends lost 4 bases and 4 bases, in that order; junction bases with no gene match: 3. The CDR3 length is 14 residues. CDR3 coding DNA: TGTGCCAGTAGTACGGACAGGGGGCCATACGAGCAGTACTTC. Protein product: CASSTDRGPYEQYF.

The chain combines TRBV5-8 with TRBJ2-1, with 8 bases aligning to TRBD1. Germline V CDR1 and CDR2: SGHTS, YDEGEE. This CDR3 is built from 15 residues. V lost 3 bases, J lost 9 bases, and 11 bases stayed unmatched. In DNA form, the CDR3 reads TGTGCCAGCAGCTCGGGACAGGCAAGCGGTGGTGAGCAGTTCTTC. Its protein is CASSSGQASGGEQFF.

Notes on this clone: Other DNA sequences of this sample code for an identical CDR3. The chain combines TRBV4-3 with TRBJ2-5; unclear D gene. CDR1 is LGHNA, CDR2 YSLEER, per germline. This CDR3 comprises 13 residues. Trimming left V 6 bases short and J 5 bases short, with 13 bases between. CDR3 sequence reads: CASSHLSWETQYF. For the CDR3, the DNA is TGCGCCAGCAGTCACTTAAGCTGGGAGACCCAGTACTTC.

The J gene is TRBJ2-5, the V gene TRBV5-1; 13 bases fit TRBD2. V lost 3 bases, J lost 4 bases, and 6 bases stayed unmatched. CDR1 and CDR2 (germline): SGHRS, YFSETQ. The CDR3 has 16 amino acids. CDR3 region: CASSSSTSGRLETQYF. In DNA, the CDR3 is TGCGCCAGCAGCTCTTCGACTAGCGGGAGGTTAGAGACCCAGTACTTC.

In its sample, this clone was seen a few times. The chain is built from TRBV7-2 and TRBJ2-5; no firm D call. Trimming shortened V by 2 bases and J by 4 bases, and 8 bases separated the two germline ends. From germline, CDR1 is SGHTA and CDR2 FQGNSA. CDR3 size: 13 residues. The CDR3 region is CASSLNSGETQYF. The DNA for the CDR3 is TGTGCCAGCAGCTTAAACTCTGGAGAGACCCAGTACTTC.

V is TRBV10-3 and J is TRBJ1-1; 7 bases fit TRBD1. The CDR3 spans 14 residues. Looked up from germline, CDR1 is ENHRY and CDR2 is SYGVKD. J gave up 2 bases and V 5 bases, and 5 bases lay outside the gene matches. CDR3 in amino acids: CAISPGQYNTEAFF. CDR3 nucleotide sequence: TGTGCCATCAGTCCGGGACAGTATAACACTGAAGCTTTCTTT.

J is TRBJ1-2 and V is TRBV5-1; tentative D call: TRBD1 (5 bases). V dropped 4 bases and J dropped 2 bases, with 12 bases sitting between them. This CDR3 region has 14 residues. Germline CDR1 SGHRS, CDR2 YFSETQ. The CDR3 here is CASSQPTANYGYTF. CDR3 sequence (DNA): TGCGCCAGCAGCCAACCGACAGCCAACTATGGCTACACCTTC.

As regards this clone: Given a much more abundant clone one base away, this may be a read error. J is TRBJ2-1 and V is TRBV2; possible D gene TRBD1, 6 bases. Looked up from germline, CDR1 is SNHLY and CDR2 is FYNNEI. Trimming left V 11 bases short and J 5 bases short, with 22 bases between. The CDR3 has 15 residues. CDR3 residues: CALFPTGNLHNEQFF. In DNA, the CDR3 is TGTGCCCTCTTTCCCACAGGGAACCTTCACAATGAGCAGTTCTTC.

This sequence joins TRBV7-8 and TRBJ2-5; perhaps TRBD2 as D (6 bases). From germline, CDR1 is SGHVS and CDR2 FQNEAQ. CDR3 length: 15 amino acids. Trimming removed 4 bases from V and 2 bases from J, with 14 bases in between. Here the CDR3 reads CASSYRGMVQETQYF. CDR3 coding DNA: TGTGCCAGCAGCTATCGCGGGATGGTACAAGAGACCCAGTACTTC.

The chain carries TRBV28 and TRBJ1-2; 7 bases are shared with TRBD1. V trimming: 3 bases; J trimming: 4 bases; junction bases outside the gene matches: 11. The CDR3 is 16 amino acids. CDR1 and CDR2 (germline): MDHEN, SYDVKM. For the CDR3, the DNA is TGTGCCAGCAGTTTGGAGGACAGGTTCGGGATCTATGGCTACACCTTC. It is translated as CASSLEDRFGIYGYTF.

The V call is TRBV5-1, the J call TRBJ1-3; the D is unclear. The CDR3 sequence is 14 residues long. V was cut by 1 base and J by 1 base, with 6 bases left in between. The germline CDR1 and CDR2 sequences are SGHRS and YFSETQ. The CDR3 protein is CASSLWSSGNTIYF. As DNA, the CDR3 is TGCGCCAGCAGCTTGTGGAGTTCTGGAAACACCATATATTTT. Complete variable domain (other parts from reference TRBV5-1 and TRBJ1-3): KAGVTQTPRYLIKTRGQQVTLSCSPISGHRSVSWYQQTPGQGLQFLFEYFSETQRNKGNFPGRFSGRQFSNSRSEMNVSTLELGDSALYLCASSLWSSGNTIYFGEGSWLTVV.

On this clone: This may stem from a read error, because a much larger clone lies one nucleotide away. The chain carries TRBV5-1 and TRBJ1-4; 8 bases align to TRBD1. V was clipped by 0 bases and J by 2 bases; unmatched bases: 3. The CDR3 runs to 16 residues. CDR1 is SGHRS and CDR2 is YFSETQ in the germline V gene. The DNA for the CDR3 is TGCGCCAGCAGCTTGGGACAGGGGCTCACTAATGAAAAACTGTTTTTT. Its translation is CASSLGQGLTNEKLFF.